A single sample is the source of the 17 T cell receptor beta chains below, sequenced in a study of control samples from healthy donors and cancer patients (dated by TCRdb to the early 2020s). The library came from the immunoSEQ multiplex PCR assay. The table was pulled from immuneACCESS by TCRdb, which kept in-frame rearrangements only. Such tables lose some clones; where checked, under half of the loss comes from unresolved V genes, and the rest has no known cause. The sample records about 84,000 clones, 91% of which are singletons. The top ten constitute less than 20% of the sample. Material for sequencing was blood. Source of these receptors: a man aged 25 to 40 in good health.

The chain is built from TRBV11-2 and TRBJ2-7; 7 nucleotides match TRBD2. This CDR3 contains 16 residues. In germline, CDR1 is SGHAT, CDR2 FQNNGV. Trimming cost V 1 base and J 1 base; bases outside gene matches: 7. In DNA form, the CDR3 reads TGTGCCAGCAGCTTAGGTGGGACTATTGGGTCCTACGAGCAGTACTTC. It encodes CASSLGGTIGSYEQYF.

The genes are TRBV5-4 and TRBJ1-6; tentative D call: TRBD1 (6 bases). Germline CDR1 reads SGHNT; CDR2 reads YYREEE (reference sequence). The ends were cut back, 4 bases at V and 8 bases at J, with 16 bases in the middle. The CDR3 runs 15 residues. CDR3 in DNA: TGTGCCAGCAGCGTAGATGGAGGGGGTTATTCACCCCTCCACTTT. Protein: CASSVDGGGYSPLHF.

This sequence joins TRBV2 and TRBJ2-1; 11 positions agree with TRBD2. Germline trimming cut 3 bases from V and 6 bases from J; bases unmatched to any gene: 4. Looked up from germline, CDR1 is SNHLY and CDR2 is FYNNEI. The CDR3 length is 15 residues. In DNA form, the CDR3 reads TGTGCCAGCAGTGACGAACTAGCGGGGGTCAATGAGCAGTTCTTC. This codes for CASSDELAGVNEQFF.

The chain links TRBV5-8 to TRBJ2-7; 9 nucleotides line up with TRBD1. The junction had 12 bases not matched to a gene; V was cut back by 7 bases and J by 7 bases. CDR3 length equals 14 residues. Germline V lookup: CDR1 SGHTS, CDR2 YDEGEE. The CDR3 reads CASDWDRVGGEQYF. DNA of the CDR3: TGTGCCAGCGATTGGGACAGGGTTGGAGGGGAGCAGTACTTC.

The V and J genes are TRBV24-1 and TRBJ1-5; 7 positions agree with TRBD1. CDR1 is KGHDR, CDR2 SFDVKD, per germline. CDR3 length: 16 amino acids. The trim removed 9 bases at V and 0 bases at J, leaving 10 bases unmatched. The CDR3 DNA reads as TGTGCCACCCTCAGGGACAGCGACTATAGCAATCAGCCCCAGCATTTT. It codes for CATLRDSDYSNQPQHF.

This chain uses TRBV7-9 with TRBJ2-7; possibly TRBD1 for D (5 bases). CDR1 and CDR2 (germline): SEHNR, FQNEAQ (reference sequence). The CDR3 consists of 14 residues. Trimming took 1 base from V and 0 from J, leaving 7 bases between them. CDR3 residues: CASSLGGNSYEQYF. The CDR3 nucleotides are TGTGCCAGCAGCTTAGGGGGCAACTCCTACGAGCAGTACTTC.

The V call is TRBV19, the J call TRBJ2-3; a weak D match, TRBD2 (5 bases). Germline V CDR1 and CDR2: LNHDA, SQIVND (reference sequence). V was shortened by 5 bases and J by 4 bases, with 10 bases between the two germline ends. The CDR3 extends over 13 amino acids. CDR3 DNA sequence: TGTGCCAGTAGTGGGGTCGGGGCAGATACGCAGTATTTT. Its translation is CASSGVGADTQYF. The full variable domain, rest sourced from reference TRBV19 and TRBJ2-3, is DGGITQSPKYLFRKEGQNVTLSCEQNLNHDAMYWYRQDPGQGLRLIYYSQIVNDFQKGDIAEGYSVSREKKESFPLTVTSAQKNPTAFYLCASSGVGADTQYFGPGTRLTVL.

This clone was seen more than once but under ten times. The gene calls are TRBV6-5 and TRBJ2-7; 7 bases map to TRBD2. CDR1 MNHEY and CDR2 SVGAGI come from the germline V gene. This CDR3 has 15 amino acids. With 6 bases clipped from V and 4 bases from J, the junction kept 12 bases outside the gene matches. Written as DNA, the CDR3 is TGTGCCAGCAGATCTCTAGCGGTACTACATTACGAGCAGTACTTC. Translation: CASRSLAVLHYEQYF.

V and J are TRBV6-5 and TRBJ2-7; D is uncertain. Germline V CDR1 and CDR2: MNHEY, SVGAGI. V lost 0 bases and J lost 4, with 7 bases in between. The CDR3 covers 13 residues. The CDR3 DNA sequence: TGTGCCAGCAGTTACTCGTTTGGTTACGAGCAGTACTTC. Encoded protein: CASSYSFGYEQYF.

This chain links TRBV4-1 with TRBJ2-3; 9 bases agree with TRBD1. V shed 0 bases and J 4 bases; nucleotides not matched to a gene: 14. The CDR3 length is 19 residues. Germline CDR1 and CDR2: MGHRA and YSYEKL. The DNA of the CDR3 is TGCGCCAGCAGCCAAGACCCCCAACGGGACAGGGTTGGCGCAGATACGCAGTATTTT. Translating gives CASSQDPQRDRVGADTQYF.

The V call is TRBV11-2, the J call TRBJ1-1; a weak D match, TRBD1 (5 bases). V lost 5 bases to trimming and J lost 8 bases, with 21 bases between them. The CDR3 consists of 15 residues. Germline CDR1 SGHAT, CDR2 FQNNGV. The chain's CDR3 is CASSRERDSKPEAFF. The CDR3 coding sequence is TGTGCCAGCAGCCGAGAGAGAGACAGTAAGCCGGAAGCTTTCTTT.

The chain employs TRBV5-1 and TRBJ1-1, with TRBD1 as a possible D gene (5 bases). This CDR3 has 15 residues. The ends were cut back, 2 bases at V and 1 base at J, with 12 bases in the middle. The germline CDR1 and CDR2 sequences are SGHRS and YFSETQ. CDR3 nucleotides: TGCGCCAGCAGCTTCCTCGGGGACGGGAACACTGAAGCTTTCTTT. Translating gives CASSFLGDGNTEAFF.

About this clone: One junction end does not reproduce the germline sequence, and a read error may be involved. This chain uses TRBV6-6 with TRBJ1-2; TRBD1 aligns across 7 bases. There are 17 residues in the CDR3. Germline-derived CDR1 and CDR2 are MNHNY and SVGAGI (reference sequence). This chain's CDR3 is CASSLTSAGQTKYGYTF. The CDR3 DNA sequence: TGTGCCAGCAGTCTGACATCCGCGGGACAGACTAAATATGGCTACACCTTC.

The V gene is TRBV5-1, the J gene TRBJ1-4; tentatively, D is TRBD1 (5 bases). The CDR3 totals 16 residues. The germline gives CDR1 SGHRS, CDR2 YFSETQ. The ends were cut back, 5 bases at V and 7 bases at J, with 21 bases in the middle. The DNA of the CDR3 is TGCGCCAGCAGTCGGTGGACATCTCGGTTTCCTGAAAAACTGTTTTTT. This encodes CASSRWTSRFPEKLFF. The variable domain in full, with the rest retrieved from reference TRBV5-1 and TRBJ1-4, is KAGVTQTPRYLIKTRGQQVTLSCSPISGHRSVSWYQQTPGQGLQFLFEYFSETQRNKGNFPGRFSGRQFSNSRSEMNVSTLELGDSALYLCASSRWTSRFPEKLFFGSGTQLSVL.

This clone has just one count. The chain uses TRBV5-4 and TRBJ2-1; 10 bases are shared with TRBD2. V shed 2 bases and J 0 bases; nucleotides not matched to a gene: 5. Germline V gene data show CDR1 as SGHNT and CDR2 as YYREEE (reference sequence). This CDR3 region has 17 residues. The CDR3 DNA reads TGTGCCAGCAGCTTTTTAGCGGGGGGACGCTCCTACAATGAGCAGTTCTTC. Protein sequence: CASSFLAGGRSYNEQFF.

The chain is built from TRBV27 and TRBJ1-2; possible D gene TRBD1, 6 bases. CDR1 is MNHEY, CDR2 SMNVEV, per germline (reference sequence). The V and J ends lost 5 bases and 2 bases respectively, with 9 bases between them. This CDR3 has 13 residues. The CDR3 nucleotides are TGTGCCAGCAGTCTCGGACAGAACTATGGCTACACCTTC. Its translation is CASSLGQNYGYTF.

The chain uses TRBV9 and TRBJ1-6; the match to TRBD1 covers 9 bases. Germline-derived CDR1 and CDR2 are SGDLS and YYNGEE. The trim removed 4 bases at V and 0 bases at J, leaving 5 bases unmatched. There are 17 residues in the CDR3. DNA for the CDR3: TGTGCCAGCAGCACAGGGACAGGGAACTCCTATAATTCACCCCTCCACTTT. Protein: CASSTGTGNSYNSPLHF. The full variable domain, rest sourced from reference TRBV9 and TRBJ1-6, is DSGVTQTPKHLITATGQRVTLRCSPRSGDLSVYWYQQSLDQGLQFLIQYYNGEERAKGNILERFSAQQFPDLHSELNLSSLELGDSALYFCASSTGTGNSYNSPLHFGNGTRLTVT.